The 13 T cell receptor beta chains below all came from one sample that was sequenced in a study of regulatory T cells in long-lasting Graves disease. Specified time point: persistent/refractory GD, antithyroid drugs over 5 years with positive TRAb. Following extraction of RNA from PBMCs, that RNA was used to make the TCR library. With iRepertoire HTBI primers and Arm-PCR of CDR3 regions, TCR beta libraries were built. TCRdb re-derived calls from the multiplex PCR reads in MiXCR, one entry per CDR3 protein. This table holds around 460,000 distinct CDR3 sequences, 20% to 25% found once. Here the sequenced sample was peripheral blood mononuclear cells (PBMCs), taken when the disease was refractory, from a patient treated with antithyroid drugs. These TCRs come from a female donor with Graves disease.

The genes are TRBV3-1 and TRBJ2-7, with D tentatively TRBD1 or TRBD2 (5 bases each). Between the trimmed V and J ends, which lost 0 bases and 3 bases, there was a span of 9 bases. From germline, CDR1 is LGHDT and CDR2 YNNKEL (reference sequence). There are 14 residues in the CDR3. The DNA of the CDR3 is TGTGCCAGCAGCCAAGAAGGGACGCTCTACGAGCAGTACTTC. The encoded protein is CASSQEGTLYEQYF.

This clonotype was seen repeatedly, ten times or more. The gene calls are TRBV27 and TRBJ1-6, with D possibly being TRBD1 (5 bases). The CDR3 spans 15 residues. The germline V and J ends were trimmed by 4 bases and 10 bases, with 17 bases remaining between them. CDR1 MNHEY and CDR2 SMNVEV come from the germline V gene (reference sequence). The CDR3 DNA follows: TGTGCCAGCAGTTCCCTAGGAGGGGCAAAGTCACCCCTCCACTTT. It codes for CASSSLGGAKSPLHF.

This clonotype was counted ten times or more. V is TRBV2 and J is TRBJ2-6, with unresolved D. The germline CDR1 and CDR2 sequences are SNHLY and FYNNEI. The CDR3 has 15 residues. Trimming cost V 5 bases and J 0 bases, with 8 bases left between them. The CDR3 sequence: CASSTINSGANVLTF. In DNA, the CDR3 is TGTGCCAGCAGTACCATCAACTCTGGGGCCAACGTCCTGACTTTC. The complete variable domain, with remaining parts taken from reference TRBV2 and TRBJ2-6, reads EPEVTQTPSHQVTQMGQEVILRCVPISNHLYFYWYRQILGQKVEFLVSFYNNEISEKSEIFDDQFSVERPDGSNFTLKIRSTKLEDSAMYFCASSTINSGANVLTFGAGSRLTVL.

The CDR3, as DNA: TGTGCCAGCAGCCAACCGGGGACTAGCGGGAGTTTGGACATTCAGTACTTC. Its protein product is CASSQPGTSGSLDIQYF. The chain has TRBV3-1 and TRBJ2-4, with 14 positions matching TRBD2. From germline, CDR1 is LGHDT and CDR2 YNNKEL (reference sequence). With 2 bases clipped from V and 8 bases from J, the junction kept 8 bases outside the gene matches. The CDR3 covers 17 residues.

The table lists this clonotype with many counts. V and J are TRBV10-3 and TRBJ1-1; no reliable D call. The CDR3 contains 12 residues. The germline V gene has CDR1 ENHRY and CDR2 SYGVKD. V lost 2 bases and J 1 base, leaving 2 bases between the germline ends. The CDR3 is CAISEGNTEAFF. The CDR3 bases are TGTGCCATCAGTGAGGGGAACACTGAAGCTTTCTTT.

V and J are TRBV28 and TRBJ2-3; D assignment may be TRBD1 or TRBD2 (5 bases each). V gave up 6 bases and J gave up 10 bases, with 11 bases separating them. Germline values: CDR1 MDHEN, CDR2 SYDVKM. The CDR3 spans 11 residues. The CDR3 DNA is TGTGCCAGCAGGTCGAGGGGTGCGCAGTATTTT. Encoded protein: CASRSRGAQYF.

There are many counts of this clonotype. This chain links TRBV7-9 with TRBJ2-2, with D possibly being TRBD2 (6 bases). CDR3 length: 17 amino acids. Germline V CDR1 and CDR2: SEHNR, FQNEAQ (reference sequence). With 2 bases removed from V and 5 bases from J, the gap between germline ends came to 18 bases. The CDR3 sequence: CASSLSLLLGGTGELFF. The CDR3 coding sequence is TGTGCCAGCAGCTTAAGTCTTCTTCTGGGAGGAACCGGGGAGCTGTTTTTT. Full variable domain (remainder filled in from reference TRBV7-9 and TRBJ2-2): DTGVSQNPRHKITKRGQNVTFRCDPISEHNRLYWYRQTLGQGPEFLTYFQNEAQLEKSRLLSDRFSAERPKGSFSTLEIQRTEQGDSAMYLCASSLSLLLGGTGELFFGEGSRLTVL.

The J gene is TRBJ2-2, the V gene TRBV19; either TRBD1 or TRBD2 may supply D (5 bases each). Per germline, CDR1 LNHDA and CDR2 SQIVND (reference sequence). The CDR3 spans 16 residues. Trimming stripped 3 bases from V and 0 bases from J, with 11 bases between. CDR3 nucleotides: TGTGCCAGTAGTATCGGGGCGGGCGCGAACACCGGGGAGCTGTTTTTT. As protein: CASSIGAGANTGELFF.

The V gene is TRBV27, the J gene TRBJ2-2; D might be TRBD1 (6 bases). The ends were cut back, 8 bases at V and 6 bases at J, with 16 bases in the middle. The CDR3 contains 14 residues. The V gene's germline CDR1 is MNHEY and CDR2 SMNVEV (reference sequence). As DNA, the CDR3 is TGTGCCAGCTGGGGGCTTGGCAATTCCGGGGAGCTGTTTTTT. Amino acids: CASWGLGNSGELFF.

As concerns this clonotype: Given a much more abundant clone one base away, this may be a read error. The CDR3 does not end in the conserved phenylalanine or tryptophan, so this is likely a read error. This chain links TRBV20-1 with TRBJ1-2; no reliable D call. V was clipped by 3 bases and J by 8 bases, with 13 bases between them. This CDR3 region has 12 residues. Germline V gives CDR1 DFQATT, CDR2 SNEGSKA (reference sequence). CDR3 sequence (DNA): TGCAGTGCTAGGGTCTGGGATCAAGGCTACACCATC. Encoded protein: CSARVWDQGYTI.

This clonotype was seen only once. The J gene is TRBJ2-7, the V gene TRBV27, with unresolved D. Germline V lookup: CDR1 MNHEY, CDR2 SMNVEV (reference sequence). The CDR3 is 12 amino acids. V was shortened by 4 bases and J by 3 bases, with 7 bases between the two germline ends. The chain's CDR3 is CASSSQRYEQYF. The CDR3 region has the DNA TGTGCCAGCAGTTCTCAGCGCTACGAGCAGTACTTC.

V gene TRBV20-1 combines with J gene TRBJ1-6, with D uncertain. The V gene's germline CDR1 is DFQATT and CDR2 SNEGSKA (reference sequence). This CDR3 spans 11 amino acids. V was trimmed by 1 base and J by 11 bases, leaving 6 bases between them. The CDR3 DNA follows: TGCAGTGCTAGAGCGAGCCCACCCCTCCACTTT. Its translation is CSARASPPLHF.

This clonotype was found many times. This chain joins TRBV12-3 or TRBV12-4 and TRBJ1-1; TRBD1 matches 7 bases. The CDR3 spans 16 residues. After removal of 6 bases from V and 4 bases from J, the junction contained 14 bases not matched to a gene. The CDR3 DNA sequence: TGTGCCAGCAGCCACCTCAGACAGGGTGCCGGCACTGAAGCTTTCTTT. Amino acids: CASSHLRQGAGTEAFF.